The rows below give T cell receptor beta chains drawn from one sample of a study of blood T cells in healthy people across ages. TCRdb re-derived calls from the 5' RACE reads in MiXCR, one entry per CDR3 protein. The data contain hundreds of thousands of distinct CDR3 sequences, about 61% of them singletons. The sample consisted of blood. Receptors were obtained from a man in his forties in good health. Both conserved end residues are part of each CDR3. Each record gives: clone size, V gene, J gene, D gene, CDR3 DNA, CDR3 protein. D genes are given only for firm matches. Clone size, where shown, is once, few, many, or a class for clones that have expanded.

NA	TRBV5-5	TRBJ2-1	NA	TGTGCCAGCAGCTTGGAGGGTCGAGGGGAGGAGCAGTTCTTC	CASSLEGRGEEQFF
few	TRBV7-2	TRBJ2-7	NA	TGTGCCAGCAGCTTAGGGGCGACCGTATCCTACGAGCAGTACTTC	CASSLGATVSYEQYF
NA	TRBV6-1	TRBJ2-1	NA	TGTGCCAGCAGTCAGAGCGGGCCGAGCTCCTACAATGAGCAGTTCTTC	CASSQSGPSSYNEQFF
NA	TRBV5-1	TRBJ2-1	TRBD2	TGCGCCAGCAGCCCGAGCGGGATGACTAACGATGAGCAGTTCTTC	CASSPSGMTNDEQFF
few	TRBV6-2/TRBV6-3	TRBJ2-7	NA	TGTGCCAGCAGTTTCGACGGACCCTACGAGCAGTACTTC	CASSFDGPYEQYF
NA	TRBV4-1	TRBJ2-3	NA	TGCGCCAGCAGCCAGACAGGAACCACAGATACGCAGTATTTT	CASSQTGTTDTQYF
NA	TRBV29-1	TRBJ2-1	NA	TGCAGCGTTGAAGATCCGAAGTGGGATGAGCAGTTCTTC	CSVEDPKWDEQFF
NA	TRBV6-4	TRBJ2-1	TRBD1	TGTGCCAGCAGTGACTCCGCTGGCAGGGGGAGACATGAGCAGTTCTTC	CASSDSAGRGRHEQFF
NA	TRBV6-2/TRBV6-3	TRBJ2-7	NA	TGTGCCAGCAGCTTGACGGCGATCTCCTACGAGCAGTACTTC	CASSLTAISYEQYF
NA	TRBV6-4	TRBJ2-4	NA	TGTGCCAGCAGTGACAACCCTAATAGCATTCAGTACTTC	CASSDNPNSIQYF
NA	TRBV2	TRBJ2-5	TRBD2	TGTGCCAGCAGTACCCGGGGACTAGCGGAAGAGACCCAGTACTTC	CASSTRGLAEETQYF
once	TRBV6-5	TRBJ2-7	TRBD1	TGTGCCAGCACCCCACCGGGACAGGGGGCGTACGAGCAGTACTTC	CASTPPGQGAYEQYF
NA	TRBV7-2	TRBJ2-1	TRBD2	TGTGCCAGCAGCTTAGTGGCTAGCGGGGTCTATGAGCAGTTCTTC	CASSLVASGVYEQFF
NA	TRBV29-1	TRBJ2-2	NA	TGCAGCGCCACCAAAGGGGGACGAAACACCGGGGAGCTGTTTTTT	CSATKGGRNTGELFF
NA	TRBV6-2/TRBV6-3	TRBJ2-4	NA	TGTGCCAGCAGACCCCAAGGAGCCAAAAACATTCAGTACTTC	CASRPQGAKNIQYF
NA	TRBV7-8	TRBJ2-7	NA	TGTGCCAGCAGCACGACTAGGGCTCGCGAGCAGTACTTC	CASSTTRAREQYF